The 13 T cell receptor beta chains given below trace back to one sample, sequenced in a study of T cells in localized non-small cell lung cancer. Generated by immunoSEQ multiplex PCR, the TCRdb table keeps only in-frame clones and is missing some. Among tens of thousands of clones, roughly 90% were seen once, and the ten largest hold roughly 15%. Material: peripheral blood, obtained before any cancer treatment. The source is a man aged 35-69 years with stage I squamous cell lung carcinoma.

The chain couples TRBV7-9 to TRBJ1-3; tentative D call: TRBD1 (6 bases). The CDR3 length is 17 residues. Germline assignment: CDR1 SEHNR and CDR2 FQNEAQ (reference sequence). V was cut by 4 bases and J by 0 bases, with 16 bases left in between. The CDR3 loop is CASSSAQGRISGNTIYF. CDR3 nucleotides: TGTGCCAGCAGCTCCGCACAGGGAAGGATCTCTGGAAACACCATATATTTT. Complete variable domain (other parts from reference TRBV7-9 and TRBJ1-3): DTGVSQNPRHKITKRGQNVTFRCDPISEHNRLYWYRQTLGQGPEFLTYFQNEAQLEKSRLLSDRFSAERPKGSFSTLEIQRTEQGDSAMYLCASSSAQGRISGNTIYFGEGSWLTVV.

This CDR3 reads CASSPRGGPGLGSPLHF. The CDR3 nucleotides read TGTGCCAGCAGCCCGAGGGGAGGCCCCGGGTTAGGGTCACCCCTCCACTTT. The V and J genes are TRBV5-6 and TRBJ1-6; TRBD1 is a possible D gene (5 bases). Germline-derived CDR1 and CDR2 are SGHDT and YYEEEE. The CDR3 runs 17 residues. V gave up 4 bases and J gave up 10 bases, with 24 bases separating them.

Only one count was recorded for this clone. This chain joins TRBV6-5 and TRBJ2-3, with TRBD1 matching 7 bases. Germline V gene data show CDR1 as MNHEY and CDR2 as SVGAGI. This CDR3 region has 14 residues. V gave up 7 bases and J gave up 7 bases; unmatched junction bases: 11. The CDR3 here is CASTNQGVGNTQYF. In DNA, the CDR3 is TGTGCCAGCACCAACCAGGGGGTCGGTAATACGCAGTATTTT.

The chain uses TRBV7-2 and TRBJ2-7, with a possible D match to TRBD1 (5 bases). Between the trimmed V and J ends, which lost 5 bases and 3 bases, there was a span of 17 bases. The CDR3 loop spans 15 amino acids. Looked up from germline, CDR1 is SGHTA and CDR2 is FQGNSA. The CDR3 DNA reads TGTGCCAGCAGCGTTATCAGGGAAAGTCTCTACGAGCAGTACTTC. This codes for CASSVIRESLYEQYF.

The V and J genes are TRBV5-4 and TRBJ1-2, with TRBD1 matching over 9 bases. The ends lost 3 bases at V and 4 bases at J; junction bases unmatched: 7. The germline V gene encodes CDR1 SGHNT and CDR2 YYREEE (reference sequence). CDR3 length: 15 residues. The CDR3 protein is CASSWAGTGLYGYTF. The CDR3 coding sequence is TGTGCCAGCAGCTGGGCCGGGACAGGGCTCTATGGCTACACCTTC.

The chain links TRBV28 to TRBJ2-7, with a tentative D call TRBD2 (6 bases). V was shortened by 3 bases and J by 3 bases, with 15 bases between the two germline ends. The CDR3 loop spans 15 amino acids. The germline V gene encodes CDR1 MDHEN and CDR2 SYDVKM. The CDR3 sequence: CASSLRGQGGYEQYF. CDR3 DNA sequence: TGTGCCAGCAGTTTGCGGGGTCAGGGTGGCTACGAGCAGTACTTC.

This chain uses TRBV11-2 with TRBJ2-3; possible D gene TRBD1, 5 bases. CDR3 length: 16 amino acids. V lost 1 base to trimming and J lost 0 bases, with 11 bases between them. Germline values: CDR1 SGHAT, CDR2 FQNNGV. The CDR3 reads CASSLGQSYSTDTQYF. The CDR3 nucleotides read TGTGCCAGCAGCTTAGGACAGTCCTATAGCACAGATACGCAGTATTTT.

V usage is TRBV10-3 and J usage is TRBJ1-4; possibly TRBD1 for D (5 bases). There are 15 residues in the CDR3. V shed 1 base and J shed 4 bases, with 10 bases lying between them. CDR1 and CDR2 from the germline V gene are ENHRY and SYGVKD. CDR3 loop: CAISEFGGNNEKLFF. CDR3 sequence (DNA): TGTGCCATCAGTGAGTTCGGGGGGAATAATGAAAAACTGTTTTTT.

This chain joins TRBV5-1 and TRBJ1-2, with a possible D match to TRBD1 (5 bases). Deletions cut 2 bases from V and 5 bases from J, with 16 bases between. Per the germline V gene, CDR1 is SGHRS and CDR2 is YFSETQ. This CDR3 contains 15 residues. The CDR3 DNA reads TGCGCCAGCAGCTTAGGGACGGCCCGGGAGTATGGCTACACCTTC. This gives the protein CASSLGTAREYGYTF.

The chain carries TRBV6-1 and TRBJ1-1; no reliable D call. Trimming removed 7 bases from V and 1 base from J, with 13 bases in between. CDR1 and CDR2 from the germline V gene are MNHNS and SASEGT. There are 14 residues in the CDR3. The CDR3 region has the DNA TGTGCCAGCAACCTAAACCGCCAGAACACTGAAGCTTTCTTT. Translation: CASNLNRQNTEAFF.

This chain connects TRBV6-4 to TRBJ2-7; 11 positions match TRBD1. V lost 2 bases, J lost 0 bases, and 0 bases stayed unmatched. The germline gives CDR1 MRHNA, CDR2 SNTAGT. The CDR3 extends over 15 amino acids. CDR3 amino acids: CASSDGTGGSYEQYF. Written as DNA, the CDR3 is TGTGCCAGCAGTGACGGGACAGGGGGCTCCTACGAGCAGTACTTC.

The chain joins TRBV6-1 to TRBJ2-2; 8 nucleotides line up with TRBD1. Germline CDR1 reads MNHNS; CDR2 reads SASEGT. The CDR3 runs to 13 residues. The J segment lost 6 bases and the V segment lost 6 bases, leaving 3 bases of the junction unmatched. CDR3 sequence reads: CASSSDRAGELFF. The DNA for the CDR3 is TGTGCCAGCAGCTCGGACAGGGCCGGGGAGCTGTTTTTT.

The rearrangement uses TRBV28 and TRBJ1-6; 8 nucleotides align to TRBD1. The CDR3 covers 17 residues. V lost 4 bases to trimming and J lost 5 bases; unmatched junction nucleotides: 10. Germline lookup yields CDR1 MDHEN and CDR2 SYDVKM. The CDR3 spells CASSSPRQGTNNSPLHF. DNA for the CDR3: TGTGCCAGCAGTTCCCCCCGACAGGGGACAAATAATTCACCCCTCCACTTT.